These 18 T cell receptor beta chains were sequenced from one sample in a study of T cell repertoires in cytomegalovirus infection. TCRdb re-called the reads through MiXCR, storing one row per CDR3 protein. This table holds 90,000 to 130,000 distinct CDR3 sequences, 10% found once. Their target antigens are unknown. The sequencing input was PBMCs, sequenced either directly or after in vitro stimulation (not recorded which). Receptors originate from a human donor in good health (CMV status not recorded). Some clones in this sample may be carry-over from other donors' samples.

The V gene is TRBV30, the J gene TRBJ2-1; unclear D gene. The CDR3 is made up of 11 amino acids. Between the trimmed V and J ends, which lost 4 bases and 10 bases, there was a span of 11 bases. Germline assignment: CDR1 GTSNPN and CDR2 SVGIG (reference sequence). The CDR3 spells CAWNSNWEQFF. CDR3 coding DNA: TGTGCCTGGAATTCGAACTGGGAGCAGTTCTTC.

The table lists this clonotype with many counts. V usage is TRBV4-1 and J usage is TRBJ2-7; possible D gene TRBD1, 5 bases. The CDR3 loop spans 13 amino acids. V shed 4 bases and J shed 6 bases, with 13 bases lying between them. Germline values: CDR1 MGHRA, CDR2 YSYEKL. In DNA form, the CDR3 reads TGCGCCAGCAGCCCCCAGGGTAACGGCGAGCAGTACGTC. This encodes CASSPQGNGEQYV.

This clonotype turned up a few times. The rearrangement links TRBV12-3 or TRBV12-4 to TRBJ2-7, with unresolved D. There are 14 residues in the CDR3. V was pared by 4 bases and J by 0 bases, with 10 bases between. The CDR3 bases are TGTGCCAGCAGTTCCCCTAGTTCCTCCTACGAGCAGTACTTC. It specifies CASSSPSSSYEQYF.

This chain joins TRBV19 and TRBJ1-2; 9 bases are shared with TRBD1. Germline assignment: CDR1 LNHDA and CDR2 SQIVND (reference sequence). The junction had 6 bases not matched to a gene; V was cut back by 6 bases and J by 4 bases. This CDR3 is 14 amino acids long. The chain's CDR3 is CASSPDRGSYGYTF. For the CDR3, the DNA is TGTGCCAGTAGCCCGGACAGGGGAAGCTATGGCTACACCTTC.

This clonotype was seen repeatedly, ten times or more. The chain couples TRBV6-2 or TRBV6-3 to TRBJ1-5; no firm D call. Germline-derived CDR1 and CDR2 are MNHEY and SVGEGT. The V end lost 5 bases, the J end lost 2 bases, and 13 bases lay between the germline ends. The CDR3 has 15 residues. The CDR3 region is CASSPIKWRNQPQHF. The DNA of the CDR3 is TGTGCCAGCAGTCCTATTAAGTGGCGCAATCAGCCCCAGCATTTT.

This clonotype was counted only a few times. The V and J genes are TRBV5-5 and TRBJ2-2, with no clear D. CDR1 and CDR2 from the germline V gene are SGHKS and YYEKEE (reference sequence). The V end lost 0 bases, the J end lost 0 bases, and 9 bases lay between the germline ends. The CDR3 totals 16 residues. The CDR3 nucleotides read TGTGCCAGCAGCTTGGGGACGCTTTCGAACACCGGGGAGCTGTTTTTT. Protein: CASSLGTLSNTGELFF.

The rearrangement joins TRBV19 to TRBJ2-2; a possible D gene is TRBD2 (6 bases). The CDR3 has 17 residues. V gave up 3 bases and J gave up 1 base, with 15 bases separating them. Per the germline V gene, CDR1 is LNHDA and CDR2 is SQIVND (reference sequence). Here the CDR3 reads CASSMAWAGRNTGELFF. As DNA, the CDR3 is TGTGCCAGTAGTATGGCTTGGGCGGGACGGAACACCGGGGAGCTGTTTTTT.

Many counts were recorded for this clonotype. This chain connects TRBV28 to TRBJ2-7; 10 bases map to TRBD2. Germline loops: CDR1 MDHEN, CDR2 SYDVKM. V was clipped by 4 bases and J by 5 bases; unmatched bases: 8. CDR3 length: 15 amino acids. For the CDR3, the DNA is TGTGCCAGCAGTTACGGGACTAGCGTCAGTAACGAGCAGTACGTC. Its translation is CASSYGTSVSNEQYV.

This clonotype was counted many times. The rearrangement uses TRBV7-2 and TRBJ1-1, with D possibly matching TRBD1 (5 bases). V was pared by 5 bases and J by 1 base, with 8 bases between. CDR3 length: 13 residues. Germline V CDR1 and CDR2: SGHTA, FQGNSA. The CDR3: CASSRQGNTEAFF. In nucleotides, the CDR3 is TGTGCCAGCAGCCGCCAGGGGAACACTGAAGCTTTCTTT.

This clonotype was picked up a small number of times. V and J are TRBV20-1 and TRBJ1-5; no clear D. The germline V gene has CDR1 DFQATT and CDR2 SNEGSKA (reference sequence). CDR3 length: 14 amino acids. V was cut by 1 base and J by 2 bases, with 9 bases left in between. CDR3 residues: CSARVWGGNQPQHF. In nucleotides, the CDR3 is TGCAGTGCTAGAGTGTGGGGTGGCAATCAGCCCCAGCATTTT.

V gene TRBV5-6 combines with J gene TRBJ2-3; D gene unclear. The length of the CDR3 is 13 residues. Germline lookup yields CDR1 SGHDT and CDR2 YYEEEE. V was trimmed by 3 bases and J by 3 bases, leaving 8 bases between them. CDR3 sequence: CASSYRGTDTQYF. In DNA form, the CDR3 reads TGTGCCAGCAGCTACCGAGGAACAGATACGCAGTATTTT.

There are many counts of this clonotype. The chain is built from TRBV19 and TRBJ2-3; 8 nucleotides line up with TRBD2. Looked up from germline, CDR1 is LNHDA and CDR2 is SQIVND (reference sequence). The CDR3 contains 15 residues. V gave up 7 bases and J gave up 2 bases; unmatched junction bases: 8. DNA of the CDR3: TGTGCCAGTACCCCGGGGGGGCGAAACACAGATACGCAGTATTTT. Translated, it gives CASTPGGRNTDTQYF.

V is TRBV7-8 and J is TRBJ2-7, with TRBD2 identical over 10 bases. Germline V gives CDR1 SGHVS, CDR2 FQNEAQ. CDR3 size: 15 residues. J was trimmed by 3 bases and V by 0 bases; bases with no gene match: 2. CDR3 protein: CASSLALAGDYEQYF. CDR3 nucleotides: TGTGCCAGCAGCTTAGCCCTAGCGGGAGACTACGAGCAGTACTTC.

This clonotype was seen repeatedly, ten times or more. The CDR3 region has the DNA TGTGCCAGCAGGGCTAATTCTGGAAACACCATATATTTT. The encoded protein is CASRANSGNTIYF. This chain uses TRBV12-3 or TRBV12-4 with TRBJ1-3, with D unresolved. The V end was cut by 6 bases, the J end by 1 base, with 7 bases between. The CDR3 loop spans 13 amino acids.

The table lists this clonotype with a few counts. The chain joins TRBV6-5 to TRBJ2-6; 10 nucleotides agree with TRBD2. The CDR3 has 18 amino acids. With 2 bases clipped from V and 0 bases from J, the junction kept 4 bases outside the gene matches. Germline-derived CDR1 and CDR2 are MNHEY and SVGAGI. CDR3 sequence: CASSYTGTSASGANVLTF. The CDR3 bases are TGTGCCAGCAGTTACACCGGGACTAGCGCCTCTGGGGCCAACGTCCTGACTTTC.

This clonotype has more than one count but fewer than ten. The chain couples TRBV7-9 to TRBJ2-7, with TRBD1 identical over 11 bases. Unmatched junction bases numbered 3, after V lost 5 bases and J lost 0 bases. CDR1 is SEHNR, CDR2 FQNEAQ, per germline (reference sequence). This CDR3 is built from 15 residues. The CDR3 coding sequence is TGTGCCAGCAGCCGGGGACAGGGGGTCTCCTACGAGCAGTACGTC. Amino acids: CASSRGQGVSYEQYV.

This clonotype came up many times. This chain joins TRBV7-2 and TRBJ2-1, with no clear D. The CDR3 length is 16 residues. V was clipped by 0 bases and J by 5 bases, with 14 bases between them. In germline, CDR1 is SGHTA, CDR2 FQGNSA. This CDR3 reads CASSLAPGRKDNEQFF. CDR3 in DNA: TGTGCCAGCAGCTTAGCCCCGGGCCGGAAGGACAATGAGCAGTTCTTC.

This clonotype was seen repeatedly, ten times or more. The chain links TRBV7-2 to TRBJ1-2; 7 bases agree with TRBD1. After removal of 3 bases from V and 4 bases from J, the junction contained 8 bases not matched to a gene. The germline V gene encodes CDR1 SGHTA and CDR2 FQGNSA. The CDR3 consists of 15 residues. The CDR3 nucleotides are TGTGCCAGCAGCTTTTCAGGGGGGAATACCTATGGCTACACCTTC. Its translation: CASSFSGGNTYGYTF.